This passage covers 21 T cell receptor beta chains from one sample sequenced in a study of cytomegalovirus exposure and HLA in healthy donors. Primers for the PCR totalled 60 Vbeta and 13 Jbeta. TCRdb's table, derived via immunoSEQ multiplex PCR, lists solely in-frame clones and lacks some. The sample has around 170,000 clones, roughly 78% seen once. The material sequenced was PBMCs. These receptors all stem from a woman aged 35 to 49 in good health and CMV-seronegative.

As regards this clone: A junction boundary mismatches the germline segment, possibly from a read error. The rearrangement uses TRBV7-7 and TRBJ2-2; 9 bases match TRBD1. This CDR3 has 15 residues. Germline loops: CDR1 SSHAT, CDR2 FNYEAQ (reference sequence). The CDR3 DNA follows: TGTGCTAGCAGCTTCACGACAGGGGGTAACGGGGAGCTGTTTTTT. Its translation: CASSFTTGGNGELFF. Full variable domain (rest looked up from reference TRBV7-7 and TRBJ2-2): GAGVSQSPRYKVTKRGQDVTLRCDPISSHATLYWYQQALGQGPEFLTYFNYEAQPDKSGLPSDRFSAERPEGSISTLTIQRTEQRDSAMYRCASSFTTGGNGELFFGEGSRLTVL.

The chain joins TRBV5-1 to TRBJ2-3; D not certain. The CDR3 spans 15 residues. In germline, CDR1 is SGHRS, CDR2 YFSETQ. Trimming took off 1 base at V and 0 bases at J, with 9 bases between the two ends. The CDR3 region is CASSLKTTSTDTQYF. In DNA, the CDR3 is TGCGCCAGCAGCTTGAAGACAACTAGCACAGATACGCAGTATTTT.

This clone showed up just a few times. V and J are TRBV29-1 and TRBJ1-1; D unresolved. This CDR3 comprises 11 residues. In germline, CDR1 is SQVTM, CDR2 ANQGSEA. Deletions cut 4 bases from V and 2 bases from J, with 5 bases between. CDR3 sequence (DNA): TGCAGCGTTGCCCCTAACACTGAAGCTTTCTTT. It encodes CSVAPNTEAFF.

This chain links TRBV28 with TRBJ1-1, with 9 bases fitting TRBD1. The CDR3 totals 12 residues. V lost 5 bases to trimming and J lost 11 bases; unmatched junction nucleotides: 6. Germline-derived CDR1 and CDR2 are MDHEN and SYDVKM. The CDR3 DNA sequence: TGTGCCAGCAGTCCCGGGACAGGGAGCGCTTTCTTT. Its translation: CASSPGTGSAFF.

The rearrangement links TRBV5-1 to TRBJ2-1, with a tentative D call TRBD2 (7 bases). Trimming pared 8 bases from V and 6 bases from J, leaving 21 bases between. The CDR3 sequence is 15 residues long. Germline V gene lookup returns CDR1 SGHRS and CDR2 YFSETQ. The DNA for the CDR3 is TGCGCCAGTACGTCAGGGGAGGGCCGACGCAATGAGCAGTTCTTC. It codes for CASTSGEGRRNEQFF.

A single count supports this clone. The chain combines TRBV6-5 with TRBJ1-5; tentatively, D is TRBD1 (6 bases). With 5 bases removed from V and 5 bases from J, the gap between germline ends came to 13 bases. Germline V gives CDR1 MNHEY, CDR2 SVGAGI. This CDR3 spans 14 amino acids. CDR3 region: CASSVTGFDQPQHF. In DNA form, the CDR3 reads TGTGCCAGCAGTGTTACAGGGTTCGATCAGCCCCAGCATTTT.

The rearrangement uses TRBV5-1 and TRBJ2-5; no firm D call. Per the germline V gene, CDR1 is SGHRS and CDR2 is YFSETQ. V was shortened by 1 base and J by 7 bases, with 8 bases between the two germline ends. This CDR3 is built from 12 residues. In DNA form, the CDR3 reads TGCGCCAGCAGCTTGCAGTTCTCGACCCAGTACTTC. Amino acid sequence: CASSLQFSTQYF.

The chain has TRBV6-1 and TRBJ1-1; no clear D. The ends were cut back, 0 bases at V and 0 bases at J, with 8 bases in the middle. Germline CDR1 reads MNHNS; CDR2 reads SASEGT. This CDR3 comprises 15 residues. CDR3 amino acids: CASSEARAVNTEAFF. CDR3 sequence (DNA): TGTGCCAGCAGTGAAGCGCGGGCCGTGAACACTGAAGCTTTCTTT.

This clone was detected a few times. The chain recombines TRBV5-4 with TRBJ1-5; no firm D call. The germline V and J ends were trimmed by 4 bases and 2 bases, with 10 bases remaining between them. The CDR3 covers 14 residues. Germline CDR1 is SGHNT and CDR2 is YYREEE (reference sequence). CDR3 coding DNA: TGTGCCAGCAGCGTTCGGGGTGGCAATCAGCCCCAGCATTTT. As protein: CASSVRGGNQPQHF.

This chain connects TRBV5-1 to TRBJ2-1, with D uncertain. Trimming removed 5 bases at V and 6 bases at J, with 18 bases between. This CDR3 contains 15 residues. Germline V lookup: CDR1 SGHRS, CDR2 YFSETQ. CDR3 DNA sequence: TGCGCCAGCAGTCCCAGTCTAAACAGACGCAATGAGCAGTTCTTC. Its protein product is CASSPSLNRRNEQFF.

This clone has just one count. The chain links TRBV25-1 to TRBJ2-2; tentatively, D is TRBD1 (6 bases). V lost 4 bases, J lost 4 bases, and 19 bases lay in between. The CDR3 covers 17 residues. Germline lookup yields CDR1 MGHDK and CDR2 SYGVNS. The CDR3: CASSGNTGHPGTGELFF. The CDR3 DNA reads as TGTGCCAGCAGTGGAAATACAGGGCACCCCGGCACCGGGGAGCTGTTTTTT.

CDR3 protein: CSVDDRGPNYGYTF. The CDR3 nucleotides read TGCAGCGTTGACGACAGGGGACCTAACTATGGCTACACCTTC. This chain connects TRBV29-1 to TRBJ1-2, with 8 bases matching TRBD1. The CDR3 loop spans 14 amino acids. After removal of 3 bases from V and 0 bases from J, the junction contained 3 bases not matched to a gene. CDR1 is SQVTM and CDR2 is ANQGSEA in the germline V gene.

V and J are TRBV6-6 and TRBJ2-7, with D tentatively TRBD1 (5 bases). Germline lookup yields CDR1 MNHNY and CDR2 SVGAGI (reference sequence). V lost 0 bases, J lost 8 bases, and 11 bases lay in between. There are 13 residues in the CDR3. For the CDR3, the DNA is TGTGCCAGCAGTTACTCGGATGCAGGGAAGCAGTACTTC. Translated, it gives CASSYSDAGKQYF.

The CDR3 DNA reads as TGTGCCAGCAGTTACTCCGGGACAGGGAAAAGTCACGGCTACACCTTC. Translating it yields CASSYSGTGKSHGYTF. The J gene is TRBJ1-2, the V gene TRBV6-5; TRBD1 agrees at 9 bases. Germline CDR1 MNHEY, CDR2 SVGAGI. Trimming cost V 0 bases and J 8 bases; bases outside gene matches: 10. This CDR3 has 16 residues.

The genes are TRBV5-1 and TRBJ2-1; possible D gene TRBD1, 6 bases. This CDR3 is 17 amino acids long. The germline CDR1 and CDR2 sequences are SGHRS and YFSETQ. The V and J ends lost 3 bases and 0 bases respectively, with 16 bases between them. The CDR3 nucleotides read TGCGCCAGCAGCTCATCTAACAGGGTGAGCTCCTACAATGAGCAGTTCTTC. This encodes CASSSSNRVSSYNEQFF.

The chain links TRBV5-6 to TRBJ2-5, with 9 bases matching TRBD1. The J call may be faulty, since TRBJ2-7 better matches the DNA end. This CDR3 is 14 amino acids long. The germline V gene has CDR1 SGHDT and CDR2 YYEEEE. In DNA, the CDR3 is TGTGCCAGCAGCGCGGACAGGGGTTTCTACGAGCAGTACTTC. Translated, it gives CASSADRGFYEQYF.

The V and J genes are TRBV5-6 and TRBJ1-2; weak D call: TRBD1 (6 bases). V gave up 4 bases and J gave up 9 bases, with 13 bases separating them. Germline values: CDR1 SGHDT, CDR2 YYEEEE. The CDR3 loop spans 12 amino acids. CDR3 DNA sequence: TGTGCCAGCAGCCCCCAACAGGGTCGCTACACCTTC. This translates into CASSPQQGRYTF.

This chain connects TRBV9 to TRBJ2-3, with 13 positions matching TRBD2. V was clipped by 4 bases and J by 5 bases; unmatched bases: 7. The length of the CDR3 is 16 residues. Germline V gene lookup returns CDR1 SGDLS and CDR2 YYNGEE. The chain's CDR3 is CASSPGTSGNQDTQYF. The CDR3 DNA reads TGTGCCAGCAGCCCTGGGACTAGCGGGAATCAAGATACGCAGTATTTT.

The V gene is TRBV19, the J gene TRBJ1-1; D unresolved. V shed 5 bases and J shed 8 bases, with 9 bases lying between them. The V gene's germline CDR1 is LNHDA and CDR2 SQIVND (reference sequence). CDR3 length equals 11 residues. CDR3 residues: CASSAKMEAFF. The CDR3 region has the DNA TGTGCCAGTAGTGCGAAAATGGAAGCTTTCTTT.

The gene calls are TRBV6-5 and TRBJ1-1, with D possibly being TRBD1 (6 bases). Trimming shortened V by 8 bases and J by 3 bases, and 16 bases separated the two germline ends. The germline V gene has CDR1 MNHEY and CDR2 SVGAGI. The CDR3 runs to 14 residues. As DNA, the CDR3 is TGTGCCAGCGGACCAGGGGATAGGGACACTGAAGCTTTCTTT. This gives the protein CASGPGDRDTEAFF.

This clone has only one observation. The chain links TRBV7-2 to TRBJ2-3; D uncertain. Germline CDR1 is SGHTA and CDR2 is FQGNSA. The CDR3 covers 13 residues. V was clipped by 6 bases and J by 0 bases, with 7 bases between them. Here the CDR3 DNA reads TGTGCCAGCAGAGACGGGAGCACAGATACGCAGTATTTT. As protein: CASRDGSTDTQYF.